This T cell receptor beta chain was sequenced during a study of blood T cell repertoires in COVID-19. Background on the study: The study drew acute and convalescent COVID-19 samples from the United States, Italy and Spain.

This CDR3 is built from 14 residues. Germline lookup yields CDR1 MDHEN and CDR2 SYDVKM. V shed 5 bases and J 12 bases; nucleotides not matched to a gene: 8. The protocol was immunoSEQ multiplex PCR, while the TCRdb copy is restricted to in-frame clones and leaves out a portion. The sample lists about 38,000 clones, 74% occurring once. Followed over time, Seattle patients had been enrolled while infection was active. This clone is labeled as medium-sized. The source of this sequence is a man aged 65 to 85 with COVID-19, enrolled during active disease. The sequencing input was peripheral blood. V and J are TRBV28 and TRBJ2-1; 12 positions match TRBD2. CDR3 sequence reads: CASSRGLAGWGQFF. The CDR3, as DNA: TGTGCCAGCAGTCGTGGACTAGCGGGGTGGGGGCAGTTCTTC.